This TCR beta chain was observed in a study of spatial heterogeneity in lung cancer. In the case of this clonotype: Its antigen is currently unknown.

A unique molecular identifier was attached to every TCR cDNA molecule. MiXCR was run by TCRdb on the 5' RACE reads, yielding one entry per CDR3 protein. Of 7,500 to 8,000 distinct CDR3 sequences in the sample, approximately 8.6% were seen once. Indicated time point: sample taken at primary tumor resection. There were some 76 donors, all of them untreated patients with early-stage non-small cell lung cancer. Notes on the study in general: Resection saw ubiquitous expanded tumor TCRs appear in blood more than follow-up did.

Per the germline V gene, CDR1 is MNHEY and CDR2 is SVGAGI. This CDR3 contains 13 residues. Trimming at V came to 2 bases and at J to 6 bases, leaving 3 bases not matched to a gene. The TCR originated in a male donor with early-stage non-small cell lung cancer. This sample comprised PBMCs, obtained at surgery. The chain couples TRBV6-5 to TRBJ1-1; 7 bases agree with TRBD1. Here the CDR3 reads CASSYQGVAEAFF. Written as DNA, the CDR3 is TGTGCCAGCAGTTACCAGGGGGTTGCTGAAGCTTTCTTT.